This passage covers 8 T cell receptor beta chains from one sample sequenced in a study of T cells after yellow fever vaccination. MiXCR, applied by TCRdb to the 5' RACE reads, yields one record per CDR3 protein. The table records 340,000 or so distinct CDR3 sequences, under 15% of them present only once. Specimen: CD4+ T cells sorted from PBMCs, collected 15 days after the yellow fever booster vaccination. These TCRs come from a man younger than 35 who received the YFV17D yellow fever vaccine.

This clonotype was seen a few times. V and J are TRBV20-1 and TRBJ1-2; perhaps TRBD1 as D (5 bases). Trimming removed 3 bases from V and 5 bases from J, with 16 bases in between. The CDR3 consists of 14 residues. The germline gives CDR1 DFQATT, CDR2 SNEGSKA (reference sequence). CDR3: CSASPGNGGYGYTF. The CDR3 DNA sequence: TGCAGTGCTAGCCCCGGGAACGGGGGGTATGGCTACACCTTC.

This chain uses TRBV18 with TRBJ1-6; TRBD1 agrees at 9 bases. With 6 bases clipped from V and 8 bases from J, the junction kept 8 bases outside the gene matches. CDR3 length: 15 amino acids. Germline CDR1 is KGHSH and CDR2 is LQKENI. DNA for the CDR3: TGTGCCAGCTCGCCGGGACAGGGTGTTTATTCACCCCTCCACTTT. Translated, it gives CASSPGQGVYSPLHF.

This chain links TRBV7-9 with TRBJ2-3; 12 bases match TRBD1. Trimming took 5 bases from V and 1 from J; bases not matched to a gene: 10. Germline V gene lookup returns CDR1 SEHNR and CDR2 FQNEAQ (reference sequence). The CDR3 length is 18 residues. The chain's CDR3 is CASSKPGQGAKGTDTQYF. Written as DNA, the CDR3 is TGTGCCAGCAGCAAACCGGGACAGGGGGCGAAAGGCACAGATACGCAGTATTTT. Full variable domain (remainder filled in from reference TRBV7-9 and TRBJ2-3): DTGVSQNPRHKITKRGQNVTFRCDPISEHNRLYWYRQTLGQGPEFLTYFQNEAQLEKSRLLSDRFSAERPKGSFSTLEIQRTEQGDSAMYLCASSKPGQGAKGTDTQYFGPGTRLTVL.

This clonotype was recorded a few times. This chain joins TRBV5-1 and TRBJ1-2; D might be TRBD1 (5 bases). Germline CDR1 SGHRS, CDR2 YFSETQ. The CDR3 has 15 amino acids. V was clipped by 1 base and J by 3 bases, with 13 bases between them. The CDR3 is CASSLSGGADYGYTF. DNA of the CDR3: TGCGCCAGCAGCTTGAGTGGAGGGGCTGACTATGGCTACACCTTC.

This clonotype was detected only a few times. The rearrangement joins TRBV7-8 to TRBJ2-7; D is undetermined. CDR1 and CDR2 (germline): SGHVS, FQNEAQ. Deletions cut 2 bases from V and 4 bases from J, with 12 bases between. The CDR3 runs 14 residues. The CDR3 DNA reads TGTGCCAGCAGCTTAATGGGCTCCCTTTACGAGCAGTACGTC. Residues: CASSLMGSLYEQYV.

In this sample, this clonotype turned up a few times. This chain uses TRBV5-1 with TRBJ2-1; the D is unclear. V was pared by 4 bases and J by 5 bases, with 13 bases between. In germline, CDR1 is SGHRS, CDR2 YFSETQ. CDR3 size: 14 residues. The CDR3 loop reads CASSESWFNNEQFF. The DNA of the CDR3 is TGCGCCAGCAGCGAGTCGTGGTTTAACAATGAGCAGTTCTTC.

The V gene is TRBV4-2, the J gene TRBJ2-5, with TRBD2 identical over 9 bases. The CDR3 runs 15 residues. The trim removed 5 bases at V and 5 bases at J, leaving 9 bases unmatched. CDR1 and CDR2 (germline): LGHNA, YNFKEQ. The CDR3 sequence: CASSAGSGGRETQYF. As DNA, the CDR3 is TGTGCCAGCAGCGCAGGGAGCGGGGGGAGGGAGACCCAGTACTTC.

This clonotype has only a few counts. The V and J genes are TRBV20-1 and TRBJ2-5; no definite D call. V lost 3 bases, J lost 5 bases, and 7 bases lay in between. This CDR3 has 11 amino acids. Per the germline V gene, CDR1 is DFQATT and CDR2 is SNEGSKA (reference sequence). In DNA form, the CDR3 reads TGCAGTGCTAGCATACGTGAGACCCAGTACTTC. Translation gives CSASIRETQYF.